The entry below describes one T cell receptor beta chain. The data are from a study of T cell changes during pregnancy in multiple sclerosis. Sequenced by immunoSEQ multiplex PCR; TCRdb stores in-frame clones only, minus some. The repertoire holds 75,000 to 100,000 clones, around 90% seen once, with roughly 2.3% in the top ten. The germline V gene encodes CDR1 MGHRA and CDR2 YSYEKL. The J segment lost 2 bases and the V segment lost 0 bases, leaving 9 bases of the junction unmatched. The CDR3 runs to 17 residues. Sequenced material: peripheral blood, taken after pregnancy. This clonotype originated in a female donor in good health, enrolled as a control in a pregnancy study. The V gene is TRBV4-1, the J gene TRBJ1-2, with 7 positions matching TRBD1. The CDR3 region has the DNA TGCGCCAGCAGCCAAGATGAGGCCCAGGGGGTGAACTATGGCTACACCTTC. It yields the protein CASSQDEAQGVNYGYTF.